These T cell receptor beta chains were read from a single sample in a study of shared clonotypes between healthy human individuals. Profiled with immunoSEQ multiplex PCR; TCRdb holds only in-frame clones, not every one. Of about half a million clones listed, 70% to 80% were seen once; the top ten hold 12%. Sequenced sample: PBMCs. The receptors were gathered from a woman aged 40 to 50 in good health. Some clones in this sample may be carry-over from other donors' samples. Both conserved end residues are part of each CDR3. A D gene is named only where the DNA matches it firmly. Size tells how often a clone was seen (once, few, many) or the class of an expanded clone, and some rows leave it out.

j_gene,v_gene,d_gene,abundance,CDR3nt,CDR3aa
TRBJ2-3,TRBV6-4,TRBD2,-,TGTGCCAGCGCCCGGGAGGCCACAGATACGCAGTATTTT,CASAREATDTQYF
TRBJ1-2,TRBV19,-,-,TGTGCCAGTAGTCGGGACACCCTACACTATGGCTACACCTTC,CASSRDTLHYGYTF
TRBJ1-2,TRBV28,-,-,TGTGCCAGCAGTTCCCCCCCCCGTGATGGCTACACCTTC,CASSSPPRDGYTF
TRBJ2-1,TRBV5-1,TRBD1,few,TGCGCCAGCAGCCACCGACAGGGAACAATCAATGAGCAGTTCTTC,CASSHRQGTINEQFF
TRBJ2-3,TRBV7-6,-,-,TGTGCCAGCAGTCCTCAAGCCGGGATAGAGACCAAGGATGATACGCAGTATTTT,CASSPQAGIETKDDTQYF
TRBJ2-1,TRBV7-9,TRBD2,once,TGTGCCAGCAGCTTGGTTCTGAGCGGGAGTATGGATGAGCAGTTCTTC,CASSLVLSGSMDEQFF
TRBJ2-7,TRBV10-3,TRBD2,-,TGTGCCATCAAGACGGGACTAGCGGGAGTCGGGCAGTACTTC,CAIKTGLAGVGQYF
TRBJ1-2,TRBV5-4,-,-,TGTGCCAGCAGCTTAGACCCCCCCGACTATGGCTACACCTTC,CASSLDPPDYGYTF
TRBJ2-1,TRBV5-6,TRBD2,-,TGTGCCAGCAGCTCAGTTACTAGCGCAGAAACGTACAATGAGCAGTTCTTC,CASSSVTSAETYNEQFF
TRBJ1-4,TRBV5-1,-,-,TGCGCCAGCAGCTTAGGGACCTTAGGGGAAAAACTGTTTTTT,CASSLGTLGEKLFF
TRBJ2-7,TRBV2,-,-,TGTGCCAGCAGGCCACATTTCAGGGCGGTCGAGCAGTACTTC,CASRPHFRAVEQYF
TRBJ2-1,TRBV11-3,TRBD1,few,TGTGCCAGCAGCTTAGTGCCGGGACAGGAACTTTTACACAATGAGCAGTTCTTC,CASSLVPGQELLHNEQFF
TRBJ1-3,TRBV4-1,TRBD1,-,TGCGCCAGCAGCAACAGGGGACTTGGAGGAAACACCATATATTTT,CASSNRGLGGNTIYF
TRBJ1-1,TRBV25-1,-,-,TGTGCCAGCACCCAATCGGGACTCCCATGGAACACTGAAGCTTTCTTT,CASTQSGLPWNTEAFF
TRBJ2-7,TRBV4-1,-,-,TGCGCCAGCAGCCAACCGGGGCGGAGAGGCGAGCAGTACTTC,CASSQPGRRGEQYF
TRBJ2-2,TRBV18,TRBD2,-,TGTGCCAGCTCACCGGCTAGCGGGGCCGGGGAGCTGTTTTTT,CASSPASGAGELFF
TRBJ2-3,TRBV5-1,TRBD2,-,TGCGCCAGCAGCTGGGGGACTAGCGGGAGTCAAGATACGCAGTATTTT,CASSWGTSGSQDTQYF
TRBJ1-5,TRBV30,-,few,TGTGCCTGGAGTCGGGAGGGGGGAAGTCAGCCCCAGCATTTT,CAWSREGGSQPQHF
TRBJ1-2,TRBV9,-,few,TGTGCCAGCAGCGCATCCGACAGGAACTATGGCTACACCTTC,CASSASDRNYGYTF
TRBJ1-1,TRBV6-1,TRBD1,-,TGTGCCAGCAATCGCGGACAGGGGAACACTGAAGCTTTCTTT,CASNRGQGNTEAFF
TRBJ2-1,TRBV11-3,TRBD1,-,TGTGCCAGCAGCTTCACAGGGGGGTATGAGCAGTTCTTC,CASSFTGGYEQFF
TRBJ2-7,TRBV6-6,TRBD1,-,TGTGCCAGCTGGGACAGATTCGAGCAGTACTTC,CASWDRFEQYF
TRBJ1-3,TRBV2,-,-,TGTGCCAGCAGGGACCTTCCGGGTGTGGGAAACACCATATATTTT,CASRDLPGVGNTIYF
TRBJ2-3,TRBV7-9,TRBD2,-,TGTGCCAGCCGGTTAGCGGGAGCGGTAGATACGCAGTATTTT,CASRLAGAVDTQYF
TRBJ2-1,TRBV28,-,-,TGTGCCAGCAGTTTATTGGCTGGGGTCAATGAGCAGTTCTTC,CASSLLAGVNEQFF
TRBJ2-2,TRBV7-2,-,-,TGTGCCAGCAGCTCTCAAGGCACCGGGGAGCTGTTTTTT,CASSSQGTGELFF
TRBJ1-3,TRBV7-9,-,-,TGTGCCAGCAGCTTATTGGGGGCATCAGGAAACACCATATATTTT,CASSLLGASGNTIYF
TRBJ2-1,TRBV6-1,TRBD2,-,TGTGCCAGCAGTGAACCGGGACTAGAAAATGAGCAGTTCTTC,CASSEPGLENEQFF
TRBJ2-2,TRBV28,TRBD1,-,TGTGCCAGTCTCGGGACAGGGGGGGCCAGAACCGGGGAGCTGTTTTTT,CASLGTGGARTGELFF
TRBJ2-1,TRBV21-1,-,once,TGTGCCAGCAGCAACCCCAGTCGAGACAGGGCTCCTTCCGATGAGCAGTTCTTC,CASSNPSRDRAPSDEQFF
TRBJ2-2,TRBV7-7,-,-,TGTGCCAGCAGCTTAAACAGGAACACCGGGGAGCTGTTTTTT,CASSLNRNTGELFF
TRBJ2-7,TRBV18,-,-,TGTGCCAGCTCAGCGTCAGGGGGGTACTACGAGCAGTACTTC,CASSASGGYYEQYF
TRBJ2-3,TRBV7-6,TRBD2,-,TGTGCCAGCAGCTCGACTAGCGGGAGTATGAATACGCAGTATTTT,CASSSTSGSMNTQYF
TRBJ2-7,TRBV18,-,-,TGTGCCAGCTCACCGGGGGACGGACCCTACGAGCAGTACTTC,CASSPGDGPYEQYF
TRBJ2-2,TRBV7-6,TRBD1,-,TGTGCCAGCAGCCTCCTGGGCGGACAGGGGGCTGTCGGGGAGCTGTTTTTT,CASSLLGGQGAVGELFF
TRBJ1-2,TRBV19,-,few,TGTGCCAGTAGTGTCTCACGAGGGGTCCATGGCTACACCTTC,CASSVSRGVHGYTF
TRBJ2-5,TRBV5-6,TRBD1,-,TGTGCCAGCAGCTCCCTAGGTTCGAGGGGGCCAGAGACCCAGTACTTC,CASSSLGSRGPETQYF
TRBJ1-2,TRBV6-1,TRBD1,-,TGTGCCAGCAGTGAAGTTTGGCAGGGGGAGGGCTACACCTTC,CASSEVWQGEGYTF
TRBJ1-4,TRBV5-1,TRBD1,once,TGCGCCAGCAGCAACCTTCAGGGGGATAATGAAAAACTGTTTTTT,CASSNLQGDNEKLFF
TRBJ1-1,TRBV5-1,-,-,TGCGCCAGCAGCCCCCTCATTGACACTGAAGCTTTCTTT,CASSPLIDTEAFF
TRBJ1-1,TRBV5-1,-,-,TGCGCCAGCAGCCCCAAACTGGACACTGAAGCTTTCTTT,CASSPKLDTEAFF
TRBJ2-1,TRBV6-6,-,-,TGTGCCAGCAGTATGGACGGGTATGAGCAGTTCTTC,CASSMDGYEQFF
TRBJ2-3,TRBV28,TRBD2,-,TGTGCCAGCAGGGGACTAGCGGGAGCCGCAGATACGCAGTATTTT,CASRGLAGAADTQYF
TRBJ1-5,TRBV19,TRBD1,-,TGTGCCAGTAGTTATGACAGGGGCGGCAATCAGCCCCAGCATTTT,CASSYDRGGNQPQHF
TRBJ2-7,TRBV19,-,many,TGTGCCAGTAGTTGGGACCACACTTCCTACGAGCAGTACTTC,CASSWDHTSYEQYF
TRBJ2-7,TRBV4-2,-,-,TGTGCCAGCAGCCAAGATGAACAGCGGGCCTACGAGCAGTACTTC,CASSQDEQRAYEQYF
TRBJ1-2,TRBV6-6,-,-,TGTGCCAGCAGTTACTCGACTGCGTGGGGCTACACCTTC,CASSYSTAWGYTF
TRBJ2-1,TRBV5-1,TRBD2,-,TGCGCCAGCAGCCACCAGACTAGCGGGACCGACAATGAGCAGTTCTTC,CASSHQTSGTDNEQFF
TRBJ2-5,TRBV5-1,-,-,TGCGCCAGCAGGATGACAGGACAAGAGACCCAGTACTTC,CASRMTGQETQYF
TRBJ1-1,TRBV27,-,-,TGTGCCAGCAGTCATAGTCTCGGGTACACTGAAGCTTTCTTT,CASSHSLGYTEAFF
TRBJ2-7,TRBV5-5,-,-,TGTGCCAGCAGCCCCCATCAGGCGGAGCAGTACTTC,CASSPHQAEQYF
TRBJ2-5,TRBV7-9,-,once,TGTGCCAGCAGCTTAGCGCTAGCGAGGAAAGAGACCCAGTACTTC,CASSLALARKETQYF
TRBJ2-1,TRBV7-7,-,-,TGTGCCAGCAGCTTAAACGGCCTCAACAATGAGCAGTTCTTC,CASSLNGLNNEQFF
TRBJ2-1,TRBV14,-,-,TGTGCCAGCAGCCGAGTGCGGGCCCCTTACAATGAGCAGTTCTTC,CASSRVRAPYNEQFF
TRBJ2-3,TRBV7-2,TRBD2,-,TGTGCCAGCAGCTTAAGCCTAGCTAGCGGACGCACAGATACGCAGTATTTT,CASSLSLASGRTDTQYF
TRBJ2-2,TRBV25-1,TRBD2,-,TGTGCCAGCGGACTAGCGGGCACCGGGGAGCTGTTTTTT,CASGLAGTGELFF
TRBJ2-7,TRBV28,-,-,TGTGCCAGCAGTTCTTCTGCTGCGGGGAATGACGAGCAGTACTTC,CASSSSAAGNDEQYF
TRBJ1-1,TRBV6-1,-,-,TGTGCCAGCACCCAACATGGGAACACTGAAGCTTTCTTT,CASTQHGNTEAFF
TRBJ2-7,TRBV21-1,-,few,TGTGCCAGCAGCAGAGGCTCCCACTACGAGCAGTACTTC,CASSRGSHYEQYF
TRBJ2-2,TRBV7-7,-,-,TGTGCCAGCAGCTTAGTTGTGGGTTCCGGGGAGCTGTTTTTT,CASSLVVGSGELFF